The T cell receptor (beta chain) described here comes from a study of human T cells and chemical hapten exposure. Whole-study context: The sensitizer, 2% DPC, was used on approximately 2 cm by approximately 2 cm of upper inner arm skin.

This clonotype was counted many times. Described time point: patch test 2, 6 weeks after DPC sensitization. The treatment denotes: therapeutic diphenylcyclopropenone sensitization with weekly scalp DPC. TCRdb recomputed calls from the RACE reads with MiXCR, one row per CDR3 protein. The data show 350,000 to 400,000 distinct CDR3 sequences, over 6% seen once. The source material was whole blood, sampled in connection with sensitization to the hapten diphenylcyclopropenone (DPC). The TCR sequence derives from a woman under 30 with alopecia areata. Some clones in this sample may be carry-over from other donors' samples.

This CDR3 is CASHEEGFTDTQYF. For the CDR3, the DNA is TGTGCCAGTCATGAAGAGGGTTTCACAGATACGCAGTATTTT. The chain combines TRBV6-1 with TRBJ2-3; tentatively, D is TRBD2 (5 bases). This CDR3 is 14 amino acids long. CDR1 is MNHNS and CDR2 is SASEGT in the germline V gene. Trimming removed 9 bases at V and 2 bases at J, with 15 bases between.